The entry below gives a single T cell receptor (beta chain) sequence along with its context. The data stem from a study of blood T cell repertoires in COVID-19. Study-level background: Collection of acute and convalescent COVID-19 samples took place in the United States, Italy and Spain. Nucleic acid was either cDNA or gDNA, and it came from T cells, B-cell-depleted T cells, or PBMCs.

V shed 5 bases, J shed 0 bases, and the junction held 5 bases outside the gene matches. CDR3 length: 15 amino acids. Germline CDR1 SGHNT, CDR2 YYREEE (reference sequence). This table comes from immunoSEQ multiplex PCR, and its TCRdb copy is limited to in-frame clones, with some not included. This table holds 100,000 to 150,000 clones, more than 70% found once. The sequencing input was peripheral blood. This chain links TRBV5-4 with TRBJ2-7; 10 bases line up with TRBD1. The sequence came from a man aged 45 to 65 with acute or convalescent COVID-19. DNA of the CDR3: TGTGCCAGCAGTCCTCGACAGGGGGCCTCCTACGAGCAGTACTTC. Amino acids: CASSPRQGASYEQYF. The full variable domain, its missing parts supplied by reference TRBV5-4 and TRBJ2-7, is ETGVTQSPTHLIKTRGQQVTLRCSSQSGHNTVSWYQQALGQGPQFIFQYYREEENGRGNFPPRFSGLQFPNYSSELNVNALELDDSALYLCASSPRQGASYEQYFGPGTRLTVT.